What follows describes a single T cell receptor (beta chain). Its antigen is still unknown. Sequencing followed a ViraFEST assay step that expanded antigen-specific CD4+ T cells with viral peptide pools. It was after 10 days of culture that CD4+ T cells were isolated. None of the vaccinated had previously contracted SARS-CoV-2, and their nucleocapsid antibodies tested negative. PBMC cultures contained some 2.1 million cells per well, 7.5 to 10 IU/ml IL-2 and around 9.9 ug/ml peptides. A half-volume exchange with IL-2 medium occurred on days 3 and 7. Sequencing used immunoSEQ multiplex PCR; TCRdb keeps in-frame clones, though not all of them. This sample carries roughly 75,000 clones, over 65% of them seen once, and the ten largest clones take 4%. These data come from a study of vaccination effects on CD4 cells after COVID-19. Per germline, CDR1 SNHLY and CDR2 FYNNEI. The CDR3 is 13 amino acids. Trimming cost V 6 bases and J 4 bases; bases outside gene matches: 3.

This clonotype was sampled from a human donor who received a COVID-19 vaccine. The chain combines TRBV2 with TRBJ1-2, with TRBD1 matching over 9 bases. Sequenced material: CD4+ T cells from PBMCs cultured with HCoV-OC43 spike peptides, taken before COVID-19 vaccination. Sample subset: HCoV-OC43 spike overlapping peptide pool stimulation. CDR3 loop: CASRPTGGYGYTF. The CDR3 DNA sequence: TGTGCCAGCAGACCGACAGGGGGCTATGGCTACACCTTC.